This T cell receptor (beta chain) was identified in a study of vaccination effects on CD4 cells after COVID-19. Study as a whole: Before sequencing, viral peptide pools were used by the ViraFEST assay to expand antigen-specific CD4+ T cells. Samples collected post-vaccine were obtained a median of 72 days after the second dose.

A 10-day culture period preceded the isolation of CD4+ T cells. The vaccine given was either BNT162b2 or mRNA-1273, in two doses. About this clone: Its antigen is not known.

Findings and limits, study-wide: No early post-infection timepoints were available in the study, which also included few convalescent patients. Late in the post-vaccination period, infection-induced and vaccine-induced clones underwent marked clonal contraction.

Only in-frame clones appear in the TCRdb table, and some are missing; sequencing was by immunoSEQ multiplex PCR. The sample contains around 49,000 clones, 72% of which appear only once. The sample here was CD4+ T cells from PBMCs cultured without peptide, taken after COVID-19 vaccination. This clonotype was obtained from a human donor who received a COVID-19 vaccine.

In nucleotides, the CDR3 is TGTGCCAGCAGTGAACGGGGGCTCACCTTC. Protein product: CASSERGLTF. The rearrangement joins TRBV2 to TRBJ1-2; weak D call: TRBD1 (6 bases). CDR3 size: 10 residues. V was trimmed by 2 bases and J by 13 bases, leaving 8 bases between them. Germline V gene sequence: CDR1 SNHLY, CDR2 FYNNEI.